Listed below are T cell receptor beta chains from one sample, sequenced in a study of blood T cell repertoires in COVID-19. TCRdb keeps only in-frame clones here, not all; method: immunoSEQ multiplex PCR. This table has some 180,000 clones, approximately 80% appearing once. Sequencing input: peripheral blood. All receptors come from a man aged 50 or older who had recovered from COVID-19. The CDR3 runs from the conserved cysteine through the conserved F or W.

CASSPSWLTEAFF	TRBV7-8	TRBJ1-1
CASSNPEESPANTGELFF	TRBV18	TRBJ2-2
CATSLGGLSTEAFF	TRBV15	TRBJ1-1
CATTQGAGSPLHF	TRBV10-3	TRBJ1-6
CAGPLDGSQKLFF	TRBV30	TRBJ1-4
CASSSPGLFSYEQYF	TRBV28	TRBJ2-7
CACDPFGGGITDTQYF	TRBV30	TRBJ2-3
CASSLRGWATNEKLFF	TRBV11-2	TRBJ1-4
CASSQTSGLSSYEQYF	TRBV18	TRBJ2-7
CSASGLGGTETSYEQYF	TRBV20-1	TRBJ2-7
CAIRSLDRDTEAFF	TRBV10-3	TRBJ1-1
CATSDYGLATPGELFF	TRBV24-1	TRBJ2-2
CASSFGGRPSYNEQFF	TRBV28	TRBJ2-1
CASSELLGRRTNEQFF	TRBV2	TRBJ2-1
CASSSGAYNEQFF	TRBV6-6	TRBJ2-1
CASSSTYRGQITDTQYF	TRBV11-2	TRBJ2-3
CSASSSGNFYNEQFF	TRBV20-1	TRBJ2-1
CAPGLVGTDTQYF	TRBV5-4	TRBJ2-3
CAIQSSSGRIDNEQFF	TRBV10-3	TRBJ2-1
CSVGGLAFYNEQFF	TRBV29-1	TRBJ2-1
CASSQPRTGMTETQYF	TRBV27	TRBJ2-5
CASSPSGQSGNTIYF	TRBV18	TRBJ1-3
CASRGQGRYEQYF	TRBV12-3/TRBV12-4	TRBJ2-7
CSVQPESYEQYF	TRBV29-1	TRBJ2-7
CSAGRAYEQYF	TRBV20-1	TRBJ2-7
CASSTNQGVGNQPQHF	TRBV18	TRBJ1-5
CASSGSSGGGYEQYF	TRBV7-2	TRBJ2-7
CASSASSGMNYEQYF	TRBV18	TRBJ2-7
CASSLEIGDSNNEQFF	TRBV5-1	TRBJ2-1
CASSSLAGGPGNEQFF	TRBV27	TRBJ2-1
CASSPTALIQGARGYTF	TRBV27	TRBJ1-2
CASRSGTGRTGELFF	TRBV6-6	TRBJ2-2
CASSESQRGWRANYNEQFF	TRBV10-2	TRBJ2-1
CAWKLFGVVNEQFF	TRBV30	TRBJ2-1
CASSSRRLTYEQYF	TRBV3-1/TRBV3-2	TRBJ2-7
CASSGPTGTKTSGTDTQYF	TRBV4-1	TRBJ2-3
CASSGENRGNNSPLHF	TRBV7-9	TRBJ1-6
CASTRTSGSGYEQYF	TRBV11-2	TRBJ2-7
CASTPGREANYGYTF	TRBV11-1	TRBJ1-2
CASSVVGQNTEAFF	TRBV9	TRBJ1-1
CASSEPGQGDTDTQYF	TRBV4-1	TRBJ2-3
CASGVTSSGELFF	TRBV10-3	TRBJ2-2
CSVEEGSGAGNTIYF	TRBV29-1	TRBJ1-3
CATRQGFEKLFF	TRBV19	TRBJ1-4
CASSLGTSFQETQYF	TRBV5-1	TRBJ2-5
CASSLSSRVVSSYNSPLHF	TRBV27	TRBJ1-6
CASSQDRRLGQGTRANTEAFF	TRBV4-3	TRBJ1-1
CASSPQGTTEAFF	TRBV18	TRBJ1-1
CASSPKGLGYSPLHF	TRBV14	TRBJ1-6
CASSLVVGGIYNEQFF	TRBV7-9	TRBJ2-1
CAKSGGGPFSYEQYF	TRBV3-1/TRBV3-2	TRBJ2-7
CASSQAGLAGGPGEQFF	TRBV3-1/TRBV3-2	TRBJ2-1